This T cell receptor (beta chain) stems from a study of blood T cell repertoires in COVID-19. The repertoire was sequenced with immunoSEQ multiplex PCR; TCRdb's copy has only in-frame clones and lacks some. Of roughly 140,000 clones listed, about 85% are singletons. Input material: peripheral blood. The source of this sequence is a woman aged 55-69 years with active or convalescent COVID-19.

In DNA form, the CDR3 reads TGTGCCAGCAGTTTTGGTCTCGCGATGGTCGGCACCTTC. The encoded protein is CASSFGLAMVGTF. This chain connects TRBV12-3 or TRBV12-4 to TRBJ1-2; D uncertain. The CDR3 spans 13 residues. With 3 bases removed from V and 13 bases from J, the gap between germline ends came to 18 bases.